This T cell receptor (beta chain) was sequenced during a study of cytomegalovirus exposure and HLA in healthy donors. The CDR3 contains 16 residues. Trimming removed 0 bases at V and 1 base at J, with 12 bases between. Germline V gives CDR1 LGHNA, CDR2 YNFKEQ. It was with 60 Vbeta and 13 Jbeta primers that the PCR ran. The assay was immunoSEQ multiplex PCR, and TCRdb's table has in-frame clones only and misses some. The sample contains 110,000 or so clones, over 70% of which appear only once. The sample consisted of PBMCs. The chain recombines TRBV4-2 with TRBJ1-1; no reliable D call. The TCR sequence derives from a woman in her 50s in good health and CMV-seropositive. CDR3 DNA: TGTGCCAGCAGCCAAGATCATAGGGAGCCGAACACTGAAGCTTTCTTT. Protein sequence: CASSQDHREPNTEAFF.